These 2 T cell receptor beta chains were sequenced from one sample in a study of cytomegalovirus exposure and HLA in healthy donors. With 60 Vbeta and 13 Jbeta primers, the PCR was carried out. Libraries were prepared by immunoSEQ multiplex PCR; TCRdb keeps only in-frame clonotypes and omits some of them. Its listing shows approximately 79,000 clones. The sample comprised PBMCs. These receptors were taken from a boy between 10 and 17 years old in good health and CMV-seronegative.

The chain combines TRBV4-1 with TRBJ1-5; D is ambiguous. The CDR3 has 14 residues. V lost 1 base and J lost 0, with 4 bases in between. Per germline, CDR1 MGHRA and CDR2 YSYEKL. CDR3 protein: CASSQGSSNQPQHF. The CDR3 nucleotides are TGCGCCAGCAGCCAAGGGAGTAGCAATCAGCCCCAGCATTTT.

This sequence joins TRBV10-3 and TRBJ1-5, with 8 nucleotides matching TRBD1. Losses at the gene ends were 3 bases for V and 10 bases for J; bases not matched to a gene: 5. The V gene's germline CDR1 is ENHRY and CDR2 SYGVKD. This CDR3 has 13 amino acids. The DNA for the CDR3 is TGTGCCATCAGTGAAACAGGGGGAATCCCCCAGCATTTT. This codes for CAISETGGIPQHF.